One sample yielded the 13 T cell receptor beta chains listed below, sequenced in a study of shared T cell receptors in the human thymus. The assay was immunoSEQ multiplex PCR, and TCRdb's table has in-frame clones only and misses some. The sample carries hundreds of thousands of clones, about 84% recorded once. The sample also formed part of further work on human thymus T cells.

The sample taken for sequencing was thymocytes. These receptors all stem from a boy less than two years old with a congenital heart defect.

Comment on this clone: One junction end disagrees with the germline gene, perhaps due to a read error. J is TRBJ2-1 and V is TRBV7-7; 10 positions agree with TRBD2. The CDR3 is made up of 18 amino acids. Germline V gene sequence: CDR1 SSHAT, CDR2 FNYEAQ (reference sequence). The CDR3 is CASSLAPPSGRVYNEQFF. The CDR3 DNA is TGTGCTAGCAGCTTAGCCCCCCCGAGCGGGAGGGTCTACAATGAGCAGTTCTTC.

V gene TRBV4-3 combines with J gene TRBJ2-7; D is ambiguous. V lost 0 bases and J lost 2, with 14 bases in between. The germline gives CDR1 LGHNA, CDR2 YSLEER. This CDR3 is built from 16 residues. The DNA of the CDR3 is TGCGCCAGCAGCCAAGATCGCCACTACCCTCCCTACGAGCAGTACTTC. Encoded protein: CASSQDRHYPPYEQYF.

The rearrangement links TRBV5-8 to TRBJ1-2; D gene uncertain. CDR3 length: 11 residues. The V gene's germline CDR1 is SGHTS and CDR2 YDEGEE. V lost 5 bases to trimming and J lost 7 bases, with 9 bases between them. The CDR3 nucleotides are TGTGCCAGCAGACTACCAAGTGGCTACACCTTC. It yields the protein CASRLPSGYTF.

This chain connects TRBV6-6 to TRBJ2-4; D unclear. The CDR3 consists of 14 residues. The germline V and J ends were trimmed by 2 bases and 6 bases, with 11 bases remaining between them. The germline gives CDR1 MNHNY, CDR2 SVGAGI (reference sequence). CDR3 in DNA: TGTGCCAGCAGTTACGTCCCAGGATTAAACATTCAGTACTTC. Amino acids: CASSYVPGLNIQYF.

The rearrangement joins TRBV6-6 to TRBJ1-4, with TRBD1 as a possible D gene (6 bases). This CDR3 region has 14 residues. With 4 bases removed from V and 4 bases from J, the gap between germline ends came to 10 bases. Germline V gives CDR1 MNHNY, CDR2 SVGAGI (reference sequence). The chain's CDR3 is CASSSQGINEKLFF. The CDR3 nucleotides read TGTGCCAGCAGTTCGCAGGGGATTAATGAAAAACTGTTTTTT.

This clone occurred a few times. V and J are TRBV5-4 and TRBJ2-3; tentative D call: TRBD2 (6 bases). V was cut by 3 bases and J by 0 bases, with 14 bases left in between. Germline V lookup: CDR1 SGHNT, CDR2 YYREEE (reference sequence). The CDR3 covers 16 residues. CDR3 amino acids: CASSSFEGGSTDTQYF. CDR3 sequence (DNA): TGTGCCAGCAGCTCGTTCGAGGGAGGTAGCACAGATACGCAGTATTTT. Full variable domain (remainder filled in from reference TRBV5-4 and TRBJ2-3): ETGVTQSPTHLIKTRGQQVTLRCSSQSGHNTVSWYQQALGQGPQFIFQYYREEENGRGNFPPRFSGLQFPNYSSELNVNALELDDSALYLCASSSFEGGSTDTQYFGPGTRLTVL.

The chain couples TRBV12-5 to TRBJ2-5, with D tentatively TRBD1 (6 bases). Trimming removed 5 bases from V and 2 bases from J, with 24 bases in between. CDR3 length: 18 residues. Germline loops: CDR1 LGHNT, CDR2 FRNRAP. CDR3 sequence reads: CASGPTVRRGSGQETQYF. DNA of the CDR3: TGTGCTAGTGGTCCCACCGTCCGTAGGGGGAGTGGACAAGAGACCCAGTACTTC.

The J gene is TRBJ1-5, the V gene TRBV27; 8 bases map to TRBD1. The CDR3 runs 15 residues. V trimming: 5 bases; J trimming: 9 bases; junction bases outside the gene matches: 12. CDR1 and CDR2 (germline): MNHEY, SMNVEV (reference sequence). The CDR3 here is CASSDQGTGSRPQHF. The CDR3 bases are TGTGCCAGCAGTGACCAAGGGACAGGTTCTAGGCCCCAGCATTTT.

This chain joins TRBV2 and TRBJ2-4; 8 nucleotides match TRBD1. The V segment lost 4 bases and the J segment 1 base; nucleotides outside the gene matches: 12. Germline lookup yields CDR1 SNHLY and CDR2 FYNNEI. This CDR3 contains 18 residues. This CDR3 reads CASSGQGMPSKAKNIQYF. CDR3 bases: TGTGCCAGCAGTGGACAGGGGATGCCTTCCAAGGCCAAAAACATTCAGTACTTC.

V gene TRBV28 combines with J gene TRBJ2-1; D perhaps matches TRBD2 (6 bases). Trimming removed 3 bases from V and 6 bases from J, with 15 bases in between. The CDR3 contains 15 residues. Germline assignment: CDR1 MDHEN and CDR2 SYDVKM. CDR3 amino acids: CASSFGMMGGNEQFF. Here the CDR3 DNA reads TGTGCCAGCAGTTTTGGGATGATGGGGGGCAATGAGCAGTTCTTC.

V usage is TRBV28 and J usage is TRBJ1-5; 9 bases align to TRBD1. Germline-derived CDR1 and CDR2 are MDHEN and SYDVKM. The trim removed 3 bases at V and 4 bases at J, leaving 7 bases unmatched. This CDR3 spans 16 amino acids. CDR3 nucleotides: TGTGCCAGCAGTTTCGGGACAGGGCTGATTAATCAGCCCCAGCATTTT. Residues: CASSFGTGLINQPQHF.

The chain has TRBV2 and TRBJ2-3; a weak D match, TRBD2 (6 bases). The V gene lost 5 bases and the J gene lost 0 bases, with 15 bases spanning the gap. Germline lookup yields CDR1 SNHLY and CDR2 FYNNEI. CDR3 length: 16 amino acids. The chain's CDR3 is CASSTTVAASTDTQYF. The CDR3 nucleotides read TGTGCCAGCAGTACCACAGTAGCGGCGAGCACAGATACGCAGTATTTT.

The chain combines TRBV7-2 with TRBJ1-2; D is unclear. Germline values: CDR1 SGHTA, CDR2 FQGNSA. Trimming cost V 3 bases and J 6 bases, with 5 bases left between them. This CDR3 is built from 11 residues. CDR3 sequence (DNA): TGTGCCAGCAGCTTGCGAAATGGCTACACCTTC. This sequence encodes CASSLRNGYTF.